The 5 T cell receptor beta chains reported below all come from one sample, sequenced in a study of blood T cell repertoires in COVID-19. Profiling relied on immunoSEQ multiplex PCR, and the TCRdb table lists in-frame clones only, not all of them. The sample has 200,000 to 250,000 clones; 75% to 95% are singletons. Sequencing was carried out using PBMCs or T cells enriched from blood (not recorded which). These receptors all come from a woman between 18 and 29 years old who had recovered from COVID-19.

J is TRBJ1-2 and V is TRBV11-2; D is perhaps TRBD1 (5 bases). Germline-derived CDR1 and CDR2 are SGHAT and FQNNGV. This CDR3 has 16 amino acids. Trimming pared 2 bases from V and 4 bases from J, leaving 17 bases between. The CDR3 DNA follows: TGTGCCAGCAGCTTAAGTGGGGCAGGAGATCTCTATGGCTACACCTTC. Residues: CASSLSGAGDLYGYTF. Variable domain in full (rest from reference TRBV11-2 and TRBJ1-2): EAGVAQSPRYKIIEKRQSVAFWCNPISGHATLYWYQQILGQGPKLLIQFQNNGVVDDSQLPKDRFSAERLKGVDSTLKIQPAKLEDSAVYLCASSLSGAGDLYGYTFGSGTRLTVV.

This rearrangement joins TRBV12-3 or TRBV12-4 to TRBJ2-7; tentative D call: TRBD2 (5 bases). The germline V and J ends were trimmed by 6 bases and 2 bases, with 8 bases remaining between them. The CDR3 is 12 amino acids. CDR3 nucleotides: TGTGCCAGCAGACTAGGGACCTACGAGCAGTACTTC. Protein product: CASRLGTYEQYF.

The chain couples TRBV19 to TRBJ1-5, with 7 bases identical to TRBD1. Germline V gene lookup returns CDR1 LNHDA and CDR2 SQIVND (reference sequence). J gave up 4 bases and V 5 bases, and 5 bases lay outside the gene matches. The CDR3 length is 14 residues. The CDR3 sequence: CASSDRQGNQPQHF. Here the CDR3 DNA reads TGTGCCAGTAGTGACCGACAGGGAAATCAGCCCCAGCATTTT. The entire variable domain, with the rest obtained from reference TRBV19 and TRBJ1-5, is as follows: DGGITQSPKYLFRKEGQNVTLSCEQNLNHDAMYWYRQDPGQGLRLIYYSQIVNDFQKGDIAEGYSVSREKKESFPLTVTSAQKNPTAFYLCASSDRQGNQPQHFGDGTRLSIL.

The chain is built from TRBV7-3 and TRBJ1-2; maybe TRBD1 (5 bases). The ends were cut back, 3 bases at V and 8 bases at J, with 13 bases in the middle. Germline-derived CDR1 and CDR2 are SGHTA and FQGTGA. This CDR3 region has 13 residues. CDR3 in amino acids: CASSFRGLDGYTF. The CDR3 nucleotides read TGTGCCAGCAGCTTTAGGGGCCTCGACGGCTACACCTTC.

The CDR3 DNA is TGTGCCAGAAGCTTAGAACGGCGGAACACTGAAACTTTCTTT. Its protein is CARSLERRNTETFF. The chain uses TRBV7-5 and TRBJ1-1. TRBV7-5 is deemed a pseudogene. The length of the CDR3 is 14 residues.